This T cell receptor (beta chain) came from a study of cytomegalovirus exposure and HLA in healthy donors. Study outcomes and limitations: The majority of TCR sequences were rare, yet some public TCRs appeared in many donors.

Primers included in the PCR were 60 Vbeta and 13 Jbeta primers. Method: immunoSEQ multiplex PCR; TCRdb's copy keeps in-frame clones and lacks some. The sample holds some 130,000 clones, approximately 70% seen once. Note on this clone: Its antigen remains unknown.

The sequencing sample was made of PBMCs. This TCR was recovered from a human donor in good health.

The CDR3 loop is CASSLEREETQYF. CDR3 DNA: TGTGCCAGCAGCTTAGAACGGGAAGAGACCCAGTACTTC. The rearrangement joins TRBV7-9 to TRBJ2-5, with D unresolved. CDR1 is SEHNR and CDR2 is FQNEAQ in the germline V gene (reference sequence). Trimming cost V 1 base and J 3 bases, with 6 bases left between them. The CDR3 length is 13 residues.